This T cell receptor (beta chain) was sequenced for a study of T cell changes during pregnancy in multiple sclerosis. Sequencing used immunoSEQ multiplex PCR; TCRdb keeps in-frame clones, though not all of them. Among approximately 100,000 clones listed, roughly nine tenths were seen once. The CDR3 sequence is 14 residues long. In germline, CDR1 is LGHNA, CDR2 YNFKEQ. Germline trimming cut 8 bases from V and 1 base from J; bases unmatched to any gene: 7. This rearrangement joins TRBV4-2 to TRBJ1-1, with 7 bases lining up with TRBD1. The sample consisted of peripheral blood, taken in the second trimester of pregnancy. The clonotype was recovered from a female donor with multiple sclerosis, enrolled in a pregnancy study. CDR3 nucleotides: TGTGCCAGCTCTCCGAGGGGGCCGAACACTGAAGCTTTCTTT. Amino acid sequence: CASSPRGPNTEAFF.